These 8 T cell receptor beta chains share one sample of origin, sequenced in a study of CD4 T cells in relation to SARS-CoV-2 and coronaviruses. Before the COVID-19 pandemic, during about 2010-2019, CD4+ T cells were taken from unexposed donors. The table came from immunoSEQ multiplex PCR; TCRdb's copy has only in-frame clones and leaves some out. The profile shows about 59,000 clones, 86% of them singletons. The sample was memory CD4+ T cells from PBMCs. Source of these receptors: a human donor in good health.

About this clone: Germline and junction disagree at one end, which may indicate a read error. The chain employs TRBV7-9 and TRBJ2-5; 8 bases are a match to TRBD2. Germline assignment: CDR1 SEHNR and CDR2 FQNEAQ (reference sequence). The CDR3 consists of 14 residues. The CDR3: CASSIAGLQETQYF. The CDR3 DNA reads as TGTGCCAGCAGCATAGCGGGACTCCAAGAGACCCAGTACTTC.

The genes are TRBV6-1 and TRBJ1-3; D uncertain. Germline V gene sequence: CDR1 MNHNS, CDR2 SASEGT. V was clipped by 1 base and J by 3 bases, with 10 bases between them. The CDR3 covers 15 residues. CDR3 amino acids: CASSEDGGRGNTIYF. CDR3 nucleotide sequence: TGTGCCAGCAGTGAAGATGGTGGTCGTGGAAACACCATATATTTT.

The V and J genes are TRBV7-8 and TRBJ2-2; 8 nucleotides line up with TRBD2. The CDR3 is 14 amino acids. The J segment lost 1 base and the V segment lost 6 bases, leaving 1 base of the junction unmatched. CDR1 SGHVS and CDR2 FQNEAQ come from the germline V gene. The CDR3 bases are TGTGCCAGCAGAAGCGGGAGGAACACCGGGGAGCTGTTTTTT. It is translated as CASRSGRNTGELFF.

This sequence joins TRBV27 and TRBJ2-3; D ambiguous. The CDR3 is made up of 14 amino acids. Trimming removed 2 bases from V and 0 bases from J, with 6 bases in between. The V gene's germline CDR1 is MNHEY and CDR2 SMNVEV (reference sequence). The CDR3 protein is CASSLQKSTDTQYF. CDR3 nucleotides: TGTGCCAGCAGTTTACAGAAGAGCACAGATACGCAGTATTTT.

This clone has just a few counts. The chain combines TRBV19 with TRBJ1-1, with a weak D call TRBD1 (6 bases). The germline V and J ends were trimmed by 3 bases and 0 bases, with 14 bases remaining between them. Germline V gene lookup returns CDR1 LNHDA and CDR2 SQIVND (reference sequence). This CDR3 is built from 16 residues. CDR3 DNA sequence: TGTGCCAGTAGTATGGGCGGGCGGGGGCTGAACACTGAAGCTTTCTTT. As protein: CASSMGGRGLNTEAFF.

Only one count was recorded for this clone. The chain is built from TRBV6-6 and TRBJ2-1, with 9 bases that match TRBD2. Germline CDR1 reads MNHNY; CDR2 reads SVGAGI (reference sequence). The CDR3 totals 15 residues. V lost 2 bases to trimming and J lost 5 bases; unmatched junction nucleotides: 4. In nucleotides, the CDR3 is TGTGCCAGCAGTTACGCCGCGGGAGGGGACAATGAGCAGTTCTTC. This translates into CASSYAAGGDNEQFF.

The chain joins TRBV6-5 to TRBJ2-1; TRBD2 agrees at 10 bases. Germline CDR1 is MNHEY and CDR2 is SVGAGI. The V and J ends lost 6 bases and 9 bases, in that order; junction bases with no gene match: 5. The CDR3 length is 13 residues. The CDR3 bases are TGTGCCAGCAGGGGGACTAGCGCTGCTGAGCAGTTCTTC. This codes for CASRGTSAAEQFF.

The chain carries TRBV9 and TRBJ1-1, with D tentatively TRBD1 (5 bases). The CDR3 length is 13 residues. Per germline, CDR1 SGDLS and CDR2 YYNGEE. V gave up 4 bases and J gave up 7 bases, with 14 bases separating them. The CDR3 DNA is TGTGCCAGCAGCTACCTGCACCAGGGTGAAGCTTTCTTT. Translating it yields CASSYLHQGEAFF.